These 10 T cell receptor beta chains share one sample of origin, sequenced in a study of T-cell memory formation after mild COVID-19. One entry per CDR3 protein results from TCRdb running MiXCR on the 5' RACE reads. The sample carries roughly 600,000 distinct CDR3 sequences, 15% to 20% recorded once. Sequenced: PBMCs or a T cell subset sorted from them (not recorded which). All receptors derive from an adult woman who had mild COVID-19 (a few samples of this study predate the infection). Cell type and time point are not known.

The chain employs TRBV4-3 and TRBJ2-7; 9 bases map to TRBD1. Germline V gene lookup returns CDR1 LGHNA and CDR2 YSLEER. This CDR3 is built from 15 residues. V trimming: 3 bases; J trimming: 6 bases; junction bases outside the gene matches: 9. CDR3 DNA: TGCGCCAGCAGCCAGACAGGGGGTTCGTTGAGCGAGCAGTACTTC. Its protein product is CASSQTGGSLSEQYF.

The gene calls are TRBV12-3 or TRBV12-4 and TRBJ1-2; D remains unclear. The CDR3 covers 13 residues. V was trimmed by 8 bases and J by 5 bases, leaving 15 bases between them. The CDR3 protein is CASASPAKYGYTF. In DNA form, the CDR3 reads TGTGCCAGCGCATCCCCAGCAAAGTATGGCTACACCTTC.

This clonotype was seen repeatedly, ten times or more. The CDR3 DNA is TGTGCCAGCAGTTACTCGAGGGGTTGGGGCACTGAAGCTTTCTTT. Translating gives CASSYSRGWGTEAFF. The V call is TRBV6-5, the J call TRBJ1-1; D possibly corresponds to TRBD1 (5 bases). Per germline, CDR1 MNHEY and CDR2 SVGAGI. The CDR3 covers 15 residues. Trimming cost V 0 bases and J 4 bases, with 12 bases left between them.

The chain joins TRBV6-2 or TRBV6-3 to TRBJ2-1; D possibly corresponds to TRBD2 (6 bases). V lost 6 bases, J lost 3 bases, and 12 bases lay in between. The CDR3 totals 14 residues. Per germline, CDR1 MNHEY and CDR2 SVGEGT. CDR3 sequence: CASSPGTYYNEQFF. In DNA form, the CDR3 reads TGTGCCAGCAGCCCCGGGACTTACTACAATGAGCAGTTCTTC.

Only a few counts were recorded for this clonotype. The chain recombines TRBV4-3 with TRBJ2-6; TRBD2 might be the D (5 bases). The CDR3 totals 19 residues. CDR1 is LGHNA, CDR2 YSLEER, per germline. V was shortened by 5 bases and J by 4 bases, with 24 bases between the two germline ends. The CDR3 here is CASSFSVGERYEGANVLTF. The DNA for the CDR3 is TGCGCCAGCAGCTTCTCAGTTGGGGAGAGGTACGAAGGGGCCAACGTCCTGACTTTC.

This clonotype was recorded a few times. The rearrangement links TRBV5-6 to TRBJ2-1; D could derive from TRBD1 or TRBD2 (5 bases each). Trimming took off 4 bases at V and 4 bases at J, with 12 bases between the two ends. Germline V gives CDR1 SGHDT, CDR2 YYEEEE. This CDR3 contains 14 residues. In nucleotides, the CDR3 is TGTGCCAGCAGCCCCATGGGGGTATACAATGAGCAGTTCTTC. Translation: CASSPMGVYNEQFF.

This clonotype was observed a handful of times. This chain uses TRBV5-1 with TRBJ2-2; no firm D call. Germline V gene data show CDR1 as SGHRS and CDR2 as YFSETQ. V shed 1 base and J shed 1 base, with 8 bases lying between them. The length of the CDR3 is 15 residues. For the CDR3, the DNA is TGCGCCAGCAGCTTGCAGCACCTGAACACCGGGGAGCTGTTTTTT. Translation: CASSLQHLNTGELFF.

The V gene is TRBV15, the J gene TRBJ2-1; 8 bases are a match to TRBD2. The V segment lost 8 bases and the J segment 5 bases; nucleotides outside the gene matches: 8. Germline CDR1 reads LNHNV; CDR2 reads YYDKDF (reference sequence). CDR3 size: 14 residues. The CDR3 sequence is CATSAGVENNEQFF. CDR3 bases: TGTGCCACCTCAGCGGGAGTCGAAAACAATGAGCAGTTCTTC.

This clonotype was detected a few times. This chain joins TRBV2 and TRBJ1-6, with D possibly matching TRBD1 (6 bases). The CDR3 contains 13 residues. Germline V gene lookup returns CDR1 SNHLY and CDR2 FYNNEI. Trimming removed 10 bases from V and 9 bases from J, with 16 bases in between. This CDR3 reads CATSTGSASPLHF. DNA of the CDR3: TGTGCCACCTCAACAGGGTCGGCTTCACCCCTCCACTTT. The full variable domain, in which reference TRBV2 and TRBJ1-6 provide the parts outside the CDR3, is EPEVTQTPSHQVTQMGQEVILRCVPISNHLYFYWYRQILGQKVEFLVSFYNNEISEKSEIFDDQFSVERPDGSNFTLKIRSTKLEDSAMYFCATSTGSASPLHFGNGTRLTVT.

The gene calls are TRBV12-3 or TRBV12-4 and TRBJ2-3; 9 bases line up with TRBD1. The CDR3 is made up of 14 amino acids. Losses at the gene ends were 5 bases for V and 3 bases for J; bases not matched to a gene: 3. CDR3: CASSGQGHTDTQYF. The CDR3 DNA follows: TGTGCCAGCAGTGGACAGGGGCATACAGATACGCAGTATTTT.